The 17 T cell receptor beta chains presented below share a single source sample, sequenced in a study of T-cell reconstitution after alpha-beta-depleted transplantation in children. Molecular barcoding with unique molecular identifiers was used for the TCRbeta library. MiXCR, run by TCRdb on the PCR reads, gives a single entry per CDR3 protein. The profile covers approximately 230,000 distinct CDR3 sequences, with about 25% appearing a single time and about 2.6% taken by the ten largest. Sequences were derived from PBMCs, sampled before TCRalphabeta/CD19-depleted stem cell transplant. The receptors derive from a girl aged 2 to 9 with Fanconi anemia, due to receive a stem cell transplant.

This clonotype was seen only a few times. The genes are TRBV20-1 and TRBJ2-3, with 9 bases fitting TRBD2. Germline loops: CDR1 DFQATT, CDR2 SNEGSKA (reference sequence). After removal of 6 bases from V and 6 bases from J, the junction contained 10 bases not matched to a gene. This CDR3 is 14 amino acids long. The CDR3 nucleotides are TGCAGTGCGCCGGGACTAGCCTCGGTCGATACGCAGTATTTT. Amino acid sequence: CSAPGLASVDTQYF.

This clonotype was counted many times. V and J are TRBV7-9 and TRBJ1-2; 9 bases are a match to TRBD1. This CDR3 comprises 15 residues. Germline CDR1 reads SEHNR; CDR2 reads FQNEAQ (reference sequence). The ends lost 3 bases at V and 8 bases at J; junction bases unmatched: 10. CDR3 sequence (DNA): TGTGCCAGCAGCTTGGGACAGGGATACACTTGGGGCTACACCTTC. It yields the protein CASSLGQGYTWGYTF.

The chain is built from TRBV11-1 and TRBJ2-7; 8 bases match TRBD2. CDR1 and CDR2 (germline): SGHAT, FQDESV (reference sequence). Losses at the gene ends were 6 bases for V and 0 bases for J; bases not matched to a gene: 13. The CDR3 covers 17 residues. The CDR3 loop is CASSRYTGTSFSYEQYF. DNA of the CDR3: TGTGCCAGCAGTCGCTATACCGGGACTAGTTTCTCCTACGAGCAGTACTTC.

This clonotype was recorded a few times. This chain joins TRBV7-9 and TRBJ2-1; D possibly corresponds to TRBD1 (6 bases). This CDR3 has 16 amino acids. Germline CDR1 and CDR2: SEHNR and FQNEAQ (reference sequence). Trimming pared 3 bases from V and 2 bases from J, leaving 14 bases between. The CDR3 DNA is TGTGCCAGCAGCTTCCCTGAGGACAGCACCTACAATGAGCAGTTCTTC. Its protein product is CASSFPEDSTYNEQFF.

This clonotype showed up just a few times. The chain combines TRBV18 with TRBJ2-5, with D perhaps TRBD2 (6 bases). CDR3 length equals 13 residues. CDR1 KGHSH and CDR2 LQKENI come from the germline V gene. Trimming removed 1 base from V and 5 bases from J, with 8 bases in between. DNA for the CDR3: TGTGCCAGCTCACCACTAGCGGCGGAGACCCAGTACTTC. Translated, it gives CASSPLAAETQYF.

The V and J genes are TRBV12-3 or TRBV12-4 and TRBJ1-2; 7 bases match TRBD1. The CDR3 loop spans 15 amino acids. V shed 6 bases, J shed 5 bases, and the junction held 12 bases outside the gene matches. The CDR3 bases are TGTGCCAGCAGCAATAAACCGGGACAGCCGTATGGCTACACCTTC. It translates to CASSNKPGQPYGYTF.

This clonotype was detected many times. CDR3 amino acids: CASSSVAGYNEQFF. CDR3 sequence (DNA): TGTGCCAGCAGTTCCGTAGCGGGCTATAATGAGCAGTTCTTC. The chain links TRBV12-3 or TRBV12-4 to TRBJ2-1, with 7 bases aligning to TRBD2. The trim removed 4 bases at V and 7 bases at J, leaving 7 bases unmatched. This CDR3 is 14 amino acids long.

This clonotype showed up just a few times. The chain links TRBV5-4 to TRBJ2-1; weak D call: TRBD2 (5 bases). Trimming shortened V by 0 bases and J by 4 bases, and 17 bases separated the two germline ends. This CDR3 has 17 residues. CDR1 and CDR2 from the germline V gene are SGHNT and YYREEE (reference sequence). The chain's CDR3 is CASSLARGSPQYNEQFF. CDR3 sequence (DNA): TGTGCCAGCAGCTTGGCGCGCGGGTCTCCCCAATACAATGAGCAGTTCTTC. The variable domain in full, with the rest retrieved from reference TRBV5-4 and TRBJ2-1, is ETGVTQSPTHLIKTRGQQVTLRCSSQSGHNTVSWYQQALGQGPQFIFQYYREEENGRGNFPPRFSGLQFPNYSSELNVNALELDDSALYLCASSLARGSPQYNEQFFGPGTRLTVL.

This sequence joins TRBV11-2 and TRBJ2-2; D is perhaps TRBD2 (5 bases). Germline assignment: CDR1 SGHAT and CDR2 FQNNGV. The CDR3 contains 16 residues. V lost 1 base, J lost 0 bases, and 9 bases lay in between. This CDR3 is CASSLATGTNTGELFF. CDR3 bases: TGTGCCAGCAGCTTAGCCACCGGGACGAACACCGGGGAGCTGTTTTTT.

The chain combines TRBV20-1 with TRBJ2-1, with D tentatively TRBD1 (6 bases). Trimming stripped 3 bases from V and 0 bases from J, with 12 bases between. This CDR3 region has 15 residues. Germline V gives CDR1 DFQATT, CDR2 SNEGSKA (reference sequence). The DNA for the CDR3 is TGCAGTGCTAGCCGAGGGACAAGCTCCTACAATGAGCAGTTCTTC. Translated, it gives CSASRGTSSYNEQFF.

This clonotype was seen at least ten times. CDR3 nucleotides: TGTGCCAGCGGTCGCGGGAGCTCCTACAATGAGCAGTTCTTC. Protein: CASGRGSSYNEQFF. The chain links TRBV7-6 to TRBJ2-1; 7 nucleotides align to TRBD2. Trimming cost V 8 bases and J 0 bases; bases outside gene matches: 4. The germline CDR1 and CDR2 sequences are SGHVS and FNYEAQ. The CDR3 extends over 14 amino acids.

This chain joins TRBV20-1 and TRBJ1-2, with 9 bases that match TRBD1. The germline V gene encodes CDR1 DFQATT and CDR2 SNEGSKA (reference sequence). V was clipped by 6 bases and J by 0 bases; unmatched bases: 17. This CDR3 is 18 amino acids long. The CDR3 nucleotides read TGCAGTGCGTATAACAGGGGGCGCGGACAGCTCGCTAACTATGGCTACACCTTC. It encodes CSAYNRGRGQLANYGYTF.

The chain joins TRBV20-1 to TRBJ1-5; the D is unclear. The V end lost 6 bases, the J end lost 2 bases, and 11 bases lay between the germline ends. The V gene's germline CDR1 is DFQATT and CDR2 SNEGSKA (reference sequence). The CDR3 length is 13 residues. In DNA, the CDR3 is TGCAGTGCGCGGATGATCGGCAATCAGCCCCAGCATTTT. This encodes CSARMIGNQPQHF.

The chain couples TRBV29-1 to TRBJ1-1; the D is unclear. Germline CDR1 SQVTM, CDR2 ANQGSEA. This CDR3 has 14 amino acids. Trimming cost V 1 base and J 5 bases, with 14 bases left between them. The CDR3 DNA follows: TGCAGCGTTGAAGCACGGGGATGGGAAACTGAAGCTTTCTTT. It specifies CSVEARGWETEAFF.

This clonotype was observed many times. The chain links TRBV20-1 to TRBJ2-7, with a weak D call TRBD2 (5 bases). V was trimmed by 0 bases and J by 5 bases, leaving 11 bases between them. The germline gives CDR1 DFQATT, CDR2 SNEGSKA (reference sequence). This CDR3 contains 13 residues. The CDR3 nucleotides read TGCAGTGCTAGAGATCTAAGGAGGAACGAGCAGTACTTC. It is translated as CSARDLRRNEQYF.

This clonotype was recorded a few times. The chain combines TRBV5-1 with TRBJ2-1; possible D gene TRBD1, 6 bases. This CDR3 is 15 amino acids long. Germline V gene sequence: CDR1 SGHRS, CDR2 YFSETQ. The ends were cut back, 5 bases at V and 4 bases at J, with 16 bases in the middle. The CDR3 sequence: CASRPEITGYNEQFF. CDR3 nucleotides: TGCGCCAGCAGACCGGAAATAACAGGGTACAATGAGCAGTTCTTC.

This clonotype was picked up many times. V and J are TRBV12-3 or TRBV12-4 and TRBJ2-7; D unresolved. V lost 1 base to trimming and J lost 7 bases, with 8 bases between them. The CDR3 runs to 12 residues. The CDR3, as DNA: TGTGCCAGCAGTTTAGTGATGGGGGAGCAGTACTTC. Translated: CASSLVMGEQYF.